A single sample is the source of the 2 T cell receptor beta chains below, sequenced in a study of T cell responses to AZD1222 COVID-19 vaccine. Assay: immunoSEQ multiplex PCR; the TCRdb copy retains only in-frame clones and omits some. The sample consists of about 130,000 clones, 92% of them appearing once. This material consisted of peripheral blood, taken on day 0 of AZD1222 vaccination. These TCRs come from an adult in good health.

The J gene is TRBJ1-3, the V gene TRBV2, with D hard to call. The germline CDR1 and CDR2 sequences are SNHLY and FYNNEI. CDR3 size: 13 residues. V lost 3 bases and J lost 9, with 12 bases in between. DNA for the CDR3: TGTGCCAGCAGTGACTCCGGGATCGGCACCATATATTTT. Its translation is CASSDSGIGTIYF.

The rearrangement uses TRBV9 and TRBJ1-2; D is unresolved. Looked up from germline, CDR1 is SGDLS and CDR2 is YYNGEE. With 2 bases removed from V and 6 bases from J, the gap between germline ends came to 11 bases. CDR3 length: 13 amino acids. The CDR3, as DNA: TGTGCCAGCAGCGTTTCTATGGGTGATGGCTACACCTTC. It specifies CASSVSMGDGYTF.